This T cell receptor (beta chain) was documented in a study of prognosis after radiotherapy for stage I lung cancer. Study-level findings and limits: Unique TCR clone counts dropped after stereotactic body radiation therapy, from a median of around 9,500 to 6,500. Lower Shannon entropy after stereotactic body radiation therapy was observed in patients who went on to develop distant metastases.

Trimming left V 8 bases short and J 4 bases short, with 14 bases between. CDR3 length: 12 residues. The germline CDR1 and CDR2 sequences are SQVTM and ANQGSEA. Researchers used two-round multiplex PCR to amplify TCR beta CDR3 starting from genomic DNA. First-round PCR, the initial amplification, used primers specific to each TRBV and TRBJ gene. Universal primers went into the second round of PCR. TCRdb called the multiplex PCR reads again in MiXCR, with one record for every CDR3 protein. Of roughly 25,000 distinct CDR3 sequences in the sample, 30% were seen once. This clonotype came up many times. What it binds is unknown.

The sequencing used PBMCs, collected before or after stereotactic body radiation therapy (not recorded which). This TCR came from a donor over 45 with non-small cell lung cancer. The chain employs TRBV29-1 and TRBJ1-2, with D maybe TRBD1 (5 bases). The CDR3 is CSYYAGGYGYTF. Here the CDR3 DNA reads TGCAGCTATTATGCGGGGGGCTATGGCTACACCTTC.